A single T cell receptor beta chain is shown here with its context. Its antigen remains unidentified. Germline CDR1 is MRHNA and CDR2 is SNTAGT. CDR3 size: 15 residues. With 5 bases removed from V and 1 base from J, the gap between germline ends came to 14 bases. The sample comes from a study of OX40 agonist ivuxolimab in advanced cancers. Whole-study context: Hepatocellular carcinoma, melanoma, renal cell or head and neck cancer was diagnosed in the dose-escalation patients. Study-wide results and caveats: Clonal expansion in partial responders at 0.1-3.0 mg/kg ranked among the lowest.

The protocol was immunoSEQ multiplex PCR, while the TCRdb copy is restricted to in-frame clones and leaves out a portion. The sample lists tens of thousands of clones; roughly 90% were seen once. With autoimmune disease history or systemic immunosuppression, patients were excluded. This receptor was taken from an adult with an advanced solid tumor such as melanoma, head and neck, liver or kidney cancer. The starting material was CD4+ or CD8+ T cells sorted from blood, obtained in a trial of the OX40 agonist ivuxolimab. The chain carries TRBV6-4 and TRBJ1-1; weak D call: TRBD1 (6 bases). DNA for the CDR3: TGTGCCAGCAGTCCATCGGGGACACCGAACACTGAAGCTTTCTTT. It is translated as CASSPSGTPNTEAFF.